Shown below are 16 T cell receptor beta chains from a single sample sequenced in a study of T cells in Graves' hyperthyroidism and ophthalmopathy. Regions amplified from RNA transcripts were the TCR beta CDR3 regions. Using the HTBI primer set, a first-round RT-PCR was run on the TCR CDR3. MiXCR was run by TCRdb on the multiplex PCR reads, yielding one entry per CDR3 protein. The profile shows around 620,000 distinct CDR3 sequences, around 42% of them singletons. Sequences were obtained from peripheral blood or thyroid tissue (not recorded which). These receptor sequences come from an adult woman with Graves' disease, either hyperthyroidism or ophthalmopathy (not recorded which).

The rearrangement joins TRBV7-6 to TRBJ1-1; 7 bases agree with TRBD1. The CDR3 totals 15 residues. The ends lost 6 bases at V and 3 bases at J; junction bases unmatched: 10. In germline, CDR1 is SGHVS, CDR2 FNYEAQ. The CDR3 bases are TGTGCCAGCAGTAGACGGGGACAGATCGACACTGAAGCTTTCTTT. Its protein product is CASSRRGQIDTEAFF.

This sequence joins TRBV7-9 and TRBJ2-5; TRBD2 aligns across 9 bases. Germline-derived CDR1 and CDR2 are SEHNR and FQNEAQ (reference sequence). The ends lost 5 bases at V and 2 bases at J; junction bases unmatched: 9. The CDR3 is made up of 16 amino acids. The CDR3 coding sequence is TGTGCCAGCAGCGTCCCGGCTAGCGGGAAACAAGAGACCCAGTACTTC. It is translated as CASSVPASGKQETQYF.

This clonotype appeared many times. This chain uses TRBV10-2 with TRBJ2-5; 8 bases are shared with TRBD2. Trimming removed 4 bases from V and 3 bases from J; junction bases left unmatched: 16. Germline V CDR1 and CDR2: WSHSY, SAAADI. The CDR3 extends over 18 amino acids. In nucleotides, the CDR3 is TGCGCCAGCAGTGTCACTAGCGGACAACTCGCGGGGAAAGAGACCCAGTACTTC. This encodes CASSVTSGQLAGKETQYF.

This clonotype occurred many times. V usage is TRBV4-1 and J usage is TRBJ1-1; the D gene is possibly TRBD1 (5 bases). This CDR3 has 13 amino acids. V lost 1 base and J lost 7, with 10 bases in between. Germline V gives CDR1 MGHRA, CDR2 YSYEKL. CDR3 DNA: TGCGCCAGCAGCCAAGTTGTTGGGGGTGAAGCTTTCTTT. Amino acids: CASSQVVGGEAFF.

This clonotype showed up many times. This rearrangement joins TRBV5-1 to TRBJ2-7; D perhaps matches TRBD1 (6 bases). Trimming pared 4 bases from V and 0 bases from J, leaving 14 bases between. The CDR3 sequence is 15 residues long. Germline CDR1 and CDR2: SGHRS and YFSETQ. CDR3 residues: CASSRTGLISYEQYF. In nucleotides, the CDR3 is TGCGCCAGCAGCAGAACAGGGTTGATCTCCTACGAGCAGTACTTC.

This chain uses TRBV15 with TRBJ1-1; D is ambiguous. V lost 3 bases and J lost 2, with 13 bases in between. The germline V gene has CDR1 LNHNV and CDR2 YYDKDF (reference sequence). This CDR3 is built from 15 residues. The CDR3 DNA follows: TGTGCCACCAGCAGCGCTTCGGCAGGAAACACTGAAGCTTTCTTT. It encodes CATSSASAGNTEAFF.

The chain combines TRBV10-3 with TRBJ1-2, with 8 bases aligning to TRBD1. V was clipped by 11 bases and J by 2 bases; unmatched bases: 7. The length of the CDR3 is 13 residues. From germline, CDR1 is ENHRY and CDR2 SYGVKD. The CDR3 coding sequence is TGTGCCCCAGGGGGCCGCTACAACTATGGCTACACCTTC. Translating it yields CAPGGRYNYGYTF.

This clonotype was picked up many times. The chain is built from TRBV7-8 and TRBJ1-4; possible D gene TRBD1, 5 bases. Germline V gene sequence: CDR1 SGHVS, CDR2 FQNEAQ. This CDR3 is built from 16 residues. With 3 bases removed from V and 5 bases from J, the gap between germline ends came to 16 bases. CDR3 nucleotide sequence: TGTGCCAGCAGCTTTCGGGGACTCCGTCCGAATGAAAAACTGTTTTTT. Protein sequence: CASSFRGLRPNEKLFF.

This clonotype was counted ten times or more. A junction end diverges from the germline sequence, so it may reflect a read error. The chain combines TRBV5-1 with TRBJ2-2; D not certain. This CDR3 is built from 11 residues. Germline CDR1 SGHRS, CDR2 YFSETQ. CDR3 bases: TGTGCCAGCAGTAGGTCCGGGGAGCTGTTTTTT. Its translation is CASSRSGELFF.

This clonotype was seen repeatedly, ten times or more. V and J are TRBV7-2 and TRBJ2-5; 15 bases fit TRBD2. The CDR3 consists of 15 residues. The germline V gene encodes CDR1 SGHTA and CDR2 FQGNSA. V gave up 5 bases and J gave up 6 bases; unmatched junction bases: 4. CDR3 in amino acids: CASSQGTSGRQTQYF. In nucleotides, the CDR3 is TGTGCCAGCAGCCAAGGGACTAGCGGGAGGCAGACCCAGTACTTC.

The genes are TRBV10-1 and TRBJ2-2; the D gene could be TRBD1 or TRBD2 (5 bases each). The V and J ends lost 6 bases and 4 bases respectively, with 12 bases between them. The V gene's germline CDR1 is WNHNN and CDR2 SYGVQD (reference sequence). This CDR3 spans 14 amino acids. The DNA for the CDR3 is TGCGCCAGCAGCCAGGGACGATCCACCGGGGAGCTGTTTTTT. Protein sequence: CASSQGRSTGELFF.

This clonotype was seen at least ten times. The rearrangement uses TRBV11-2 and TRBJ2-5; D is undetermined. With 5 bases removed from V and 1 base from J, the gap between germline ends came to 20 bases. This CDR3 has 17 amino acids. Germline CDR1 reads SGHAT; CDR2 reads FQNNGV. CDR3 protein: CASSNHVAAGIQETQYF. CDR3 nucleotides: TGTGCCAGCAGCAACCATGTAGCTGCTGGGATCCAAGAGACCCAGTACTTC.

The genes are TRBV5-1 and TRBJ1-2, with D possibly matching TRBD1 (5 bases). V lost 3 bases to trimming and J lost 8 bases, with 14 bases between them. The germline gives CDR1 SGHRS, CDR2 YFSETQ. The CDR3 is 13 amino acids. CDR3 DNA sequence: TGCGCCAGCAGCTCGACAGACCAGGGCGGCTACACCTTC. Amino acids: CASSSTDQGGYTF.

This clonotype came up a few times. CDR3 sequence reads: CASSQAWGKNYGYTF. Written as DNA, the CDR3 is TGTGCCAGCAGCCAAGCATGGGGGAAGAACTATGGCTACACCTTC. The chain employs TRBV14 and TRBJ1-2, with a tentative D call TRBD1 (5 bases). There are 15 residues in the CDR3. The germline V and J ends were trimmed by 1 base and 2 bases, with 11 bases remaining between them. CDR1 is SGHDN and CDR2 is FVKESK in the germline V gene.

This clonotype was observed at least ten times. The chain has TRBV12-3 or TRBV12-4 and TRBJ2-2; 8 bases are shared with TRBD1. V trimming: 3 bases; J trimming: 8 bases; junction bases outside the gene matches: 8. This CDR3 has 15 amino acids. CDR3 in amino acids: CASSFGTGLGGELFF. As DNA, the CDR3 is TGTGCCAGCAGTTTTGGGACAGGTCTAGGAGGGGAGCTGTTTTTT.

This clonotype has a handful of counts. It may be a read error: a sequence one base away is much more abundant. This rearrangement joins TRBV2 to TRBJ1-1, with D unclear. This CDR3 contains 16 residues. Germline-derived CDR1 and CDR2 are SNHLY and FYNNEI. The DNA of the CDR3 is TGTGCCGGCAGAAAAACGTCAGCGGATCTGAACACTGAAGCTTTCTTT. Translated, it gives CAGRKTSADLNTEAFF. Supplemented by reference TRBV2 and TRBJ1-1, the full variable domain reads EPEVTQTPSHQVTQMGQEVILRCVPISNHLYFYWYRQILGQKVEFLVSFYNNEISEKSEIFDDQFSVERPDGSNFTLKIRSTKLEDSAMYFCAGRKTSADLNTEAFFGQGTRLTVV.